There are a few counts of the clone carrying this T cell receptor (beta chain). Its antigen is not known. The record originates from a study of vaccination and CD4 T cells after COVID-19. Oncomine TCR Beta short-read sequencing was applied to DNA from cultured CD4+ T cells. TCRdb reprocessed the PCR reads via MiXCR and lists one record per CDR3 protein. The sample lists about 25,000 distinct CDR3 sequences; 28% were seen once. In germline, CDR1 is ENHRY, CDR2 SYGVKD. V dropped 0 bases and J dropped 5 bases, with 7 bases sitting between them. The CDR3 length is 13 residues. Sample time point: late sampling 161 to 241 days after vaccination in three convalescent patients. Treatment indicated: approximately nine-day PBMC culture with coronavirus spike peptide pools or control peptides (ViraFEST assay).

The receptor's source is a human donor who had recovered from COVID-19. This material consisted of CD4+ T cells from blood, cultured in vitro, taken about 7 months after SARS-CoV-2 vaccination. J is TRBJ2-5 and V is TRBV10-3; D gene ambiguous. The CDR3 reads CAISESSPETQYF. As DNA, the CDR3 is TGTGCCATCAGTGAGTCGAGCCCGGAGACCCAGTACTTC.